This T cell receptor (beta chain) was identified during a study of cytomegalovirus exposure and HLA in healthy donors. Study-wide results and caveats: The study designated 150 or so TCR beta chains cytomegalovirus-associated. About 87% or about 30% of the time was how often most TCR beta V segments were productive, according to an earlier analysis.

V lost 8 bases to trimming and J lost 4 bases; unmatched junction nucleotides: 3. The germline gives CDR1 MNHEY, CDR2 SMNVEV (reference sequence). The CDR3 consists of 13 residues. As concerns this clone: The antigen remains unidentified.

The PCR contained 60 Vbeta and 13 Jbeta primers. Libraries were prepared by immunoSEQ multiplex PCR; TCRdb keeps only in-frame clonotypes and omits some of them. The table lists tens of thousands of clones. The source is a middle-aged man in good health and CMV-seronegative. The sequencing sample was made of PBMCs. The rearrangement joins TRBV27 to TRBJ2-7, with 12 positions matching TRBD1. CDR3 in DNA: TGTGCCAGCTGGGACAGGGGGCTATACGAGCAGTACTTC. Its translation is CASWDRGLYEQYF.